The clone carrying this TCR beta chain was detected a few times. TCRdb re-called the RT-PCR reads with MiXCR, one entry per CDR3 protein. Here the sample spans about 410,000 distinct CDR3 sequences, around 15% being singletons. The data belong to a study of patients and donors after allogeneic stem cell transplantation. V lost 1 base, J lost 8 bases, and 14 bases lay in between. Germline loops: CDR1 LGHNT, CDR2 FRNRAP. This CDR3 is 14 amino acids long. V usage is TRBV12-5 and J usage is TRBJ1-2; tentative D call: TRBD1 (5 bases). Input material: blood, either unsorted or a sorted T cell fraction (not recorded which). The clonotype originates from a human donor who was either an allogeneic HSCT recipient or a stem cell or donor lymphocyte infusion donor (not recorded which). It is not recorded whose cells these are; they may come from a transplant donor. CDR3 sequence reads: CASGLGPGPTGYTF. The DNA for the CDR3 is TGTGCTAGTGGTTTGGGCCCGGGACCGACGGGCTACACCTTC.